Each of the 8 T cell receptor beta chains below was sequenced from the same sample in a study of human T cells and chemical hapten exposure. Time point in this sample: pre-sensitization, week 0. Sample treatment: therapeutic diphenylcyclopropenone sensitization with weekly scalp DPC. RNA extraction used unfractionated whole blood as the source of total RNA. One entry per CDR3 protein, called by TCRdb with MiXCR from the RACE reads. The sample has tens of thousands of distinct CDR3 sequences; 12% are singletons. The sample here was whole blood, taken in connection with sensitization to the hapten diphenylcyclopropenone (DPC). The receptors stem from a woman in her thirties or forties with alopecia areata. Some clones in this sample may be carry-over from other donors' samples.

V usage is TRBV12-3 or TRBV12-4 and J usage is TRBJ2-3; TRBD2 matches at 14 bases. V lost 6 bases and J lost 2; bases outside the gene matches: 10. The CDR3 is 18 residues long. As DNA, the CDR3 is TGTGCCAGCAGGGAAGCCGGGACTAGCGGGGGAGACACAGATACGCAGTATTTT. Translation gives CASREAGTSGGDTDTQYF.

Remarks on this clonotype: A much larger clone is a single base away; this may be a read error. The V gene is TRBV2, the J gene TRBJ1-2; 9 positions match TRBD1. CDR1 and CDR2 from the germline V gene are SNHLY and FYNNEI. CDR3 size: 16 residues. The chain's CDR3 is CVSSEVKGQGLGGYTF. As DNA, the CDR3 is TGTGTCAGCAGTGAAGTAAAGGGACAGGGTCTCGGTGGCTACACCTTC. The full variable domain, in which reference TRBV2 and TRBJ1-2 provide the parts outside the CDR3, is EPEVTQTPSHQVTQMGQEVILRCVPISNHLYFYWYRQILGQKVEFLVSFYNNEISEKSEIFDDQFSVERPDGSNFTLKIRSTKLEDSAMYFCVSSEVKGQGLGGYTFGSGTRLTVV.

In its sample, this clonotype was seen many times. J is TRBJ2-5 and V is TRBV7-6; 15 nucleotides match TRBD2. V shed 4 bases, J shed 1 base, and the junction held 4 bases outside the gene matches. The V gene's germline CDR1 is SGHVS and CDR2 FNYEAQ. CDR3 length: 17 residues. The CDR3 DNA reads as TGTGCCAGCAGCTCGCGGACTAGCGGGAGGGTCCAAGAGACCCAGTACTTC. It yields the protein CASSSRTSGRVQETQYF. Drawing the rest from reference TRBV7-6 and TRBJ2-5, the complete variable domain is GAGVSQSPRYKVTKRGQDVALRCDPISGHVSLYWYRQALGQGPEFLTYFNYEAQQDKSGLPNDRFSAERPEGSISTLTIQRTEQRDSAMYRCASSSRTSGRVQETQYFGPGTRLLVL.

This clonotype is deemed medium-sized. V and J are TRBV7-9 and TRBJ2-7; D remains ambiguous. In germline, CDR1 is SEHNR, CDR2 FQNEAQ (reference sequence). The CDR3 is 12 residues long. Trimming pared 0 bases from V and 6 bases from J, leaving 6 bases between. The CDR3 DNA sequence: TGTGCCAGCAGCTTAGCTGGGGTCGAGCAGTACTTC. This gives the protein CASSLAGVEQYF. The whole variable domain, remainder taken from reference TRBV7-9 and TRBJ2-7, is DTGVSQNPRHKITKRGQNVTFRCDPISEHNRLYWYRQTLGQGPEFLTYFQNEAQLEKSRLLSDRFSAERPKGSFSTLEIQRTEQGDSAMYLCASSLAGVEQYFGPGTRLTVT.

The sample holds many counts of this clonotype. This chain uses TRBV20-1 with TRBJ2-5; 10 nucleotides line up with TRBD2. V lost 3 bases and J lost 5; bases outside the gene matches: 9. This CDR3 is built from 15 residues. The V gene's germline CDR1 is DFQATT and CDR2 SNEGSKA (reference sequence). DNA of the CDR3: TGCAGTGCTAGCCCTGGACTAGCGGCAGGGGAGACCCAGTACTTC. It is translated as CSASPGLAAGETQYF.

This clonotype appeared a few times. The rearrangement uses TRBV18 and TRBJ1-5; D uncertain. Per the germline V gene, CDR1 is KGHSH and CDR2 is LQKENI. There are 13 residues in the CDR3. V was pared by 8 bases and J by 4 bases, with 12 bases between. The CDR3 reads CASQGDYNQPQHF. DNA of the CDR3: TGTGCCAGCCAAGGTGACTATAATCAGCCCCAGCATTTT. The full variable domain, in which reference TRBV18 and TRBJ1-5 provide the parts outside the CDR3, is NAGVMQNPRHLVRRRGQEARLRCSPMKGHSHVYWYRQLPEEGLKFMVYLQKENIIDESGMPKERFSAEFPKEGPSILRIQQVVRGDSAAYFCASQGDYNQPQHFGDGTRLSIL.

V and J are TRBV29-1 and TRBJ2-1; 8 bases match TRBD1. J was trimmed by 10 bases and V by 6 bases; bases with no gene match: 5. CDR1 is SQVTM and CDR2 is ANQGSEA in the germline V gene. The CDR3 has 11 residues. The CDR3 nucleotides are TGCAGCGTCGCCAGGGGGCCCGAGCAGTTCTTC. It yields the protein CSVARGPEQFF.

This clonotype appeared a few times. V and J are TRBV28 and TRBJ2-1, with D possibly matching TRBD2 (5 bases). Germline V gene data show CDR1 as MDHEN and CDR2 as SYDVKM. This CDR3 is 12 amino acids long. The V end lost 5 bases, the J end lost 11 bases, and 13 bases lay between the germline ends. CDR3 bases: TGTGCCAGCAGTCCCCCCGGGAATAAGCAGTTCTTC. Protein product: CASSPPGNKQFF.